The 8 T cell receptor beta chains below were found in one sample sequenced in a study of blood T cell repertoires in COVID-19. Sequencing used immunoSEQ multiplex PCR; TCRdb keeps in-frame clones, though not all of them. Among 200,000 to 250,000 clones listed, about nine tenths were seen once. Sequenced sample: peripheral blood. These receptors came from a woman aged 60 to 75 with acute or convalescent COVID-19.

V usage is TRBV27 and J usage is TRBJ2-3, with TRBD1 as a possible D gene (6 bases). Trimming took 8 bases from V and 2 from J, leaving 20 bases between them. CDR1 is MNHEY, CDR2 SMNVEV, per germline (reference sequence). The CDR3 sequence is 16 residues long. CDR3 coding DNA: TGTGCCAGCCAAAGTTTAAGTCAGGGGTTCACAGATACGCAGTATTTT. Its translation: CASQSLSQGFTDTQYF.

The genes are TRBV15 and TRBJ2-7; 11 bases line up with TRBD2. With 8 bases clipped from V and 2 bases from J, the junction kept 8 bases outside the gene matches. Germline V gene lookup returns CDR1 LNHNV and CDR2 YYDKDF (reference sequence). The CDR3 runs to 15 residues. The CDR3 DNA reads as TGTGCCACCCAACTCGGGACTAGCGGAACCTACGAGCAGTACTTC. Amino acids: CATQLGTSGTYEQYF.

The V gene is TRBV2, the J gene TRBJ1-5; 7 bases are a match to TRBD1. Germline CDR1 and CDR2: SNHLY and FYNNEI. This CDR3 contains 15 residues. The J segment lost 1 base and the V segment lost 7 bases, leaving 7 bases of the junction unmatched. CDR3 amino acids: CASNPDRLSNQPQHF. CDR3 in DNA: TGTGCCAGCAACCCGGACAGGTTAAGCAATCAGCCCCAGCATTTT.

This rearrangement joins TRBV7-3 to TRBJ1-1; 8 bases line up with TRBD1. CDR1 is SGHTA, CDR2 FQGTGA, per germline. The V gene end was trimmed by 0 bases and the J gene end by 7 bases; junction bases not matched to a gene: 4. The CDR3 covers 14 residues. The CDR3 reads CASSLTGQAGEAFF. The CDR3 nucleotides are TGTGCCAGCAGCTTAACGGGACAGGCAGGTGAAGCTTTCTTT.

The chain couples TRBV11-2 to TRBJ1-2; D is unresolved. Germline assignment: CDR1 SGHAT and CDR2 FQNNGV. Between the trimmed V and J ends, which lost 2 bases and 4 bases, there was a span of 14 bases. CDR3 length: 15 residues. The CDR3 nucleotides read TGTGCCAGCAGCTTAACCGGGTCCAACATCTATGGCTACACCTTC. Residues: CASSLTGSNIYGYTF.

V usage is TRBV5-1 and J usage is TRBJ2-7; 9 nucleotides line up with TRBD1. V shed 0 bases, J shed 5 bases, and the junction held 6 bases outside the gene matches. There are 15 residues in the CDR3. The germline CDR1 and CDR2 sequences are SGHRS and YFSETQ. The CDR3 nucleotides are TGCGCCAGCAGCTTGGGGGACAGGGAGTGGAACGAGCAGTACTTC. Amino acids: CASSLGDREWNEQYF. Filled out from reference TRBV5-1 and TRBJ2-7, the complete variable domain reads KAGVTQTPRYLIKTRGQQVTLSCSPISGHRSVSWYQQTPGQGLQFLFEYFSETQRNKGNFPGRFSGRQFSNSRSEMNVSTLELGDSALYLCASSLGDREWNEQYFGPGTRLTVT.

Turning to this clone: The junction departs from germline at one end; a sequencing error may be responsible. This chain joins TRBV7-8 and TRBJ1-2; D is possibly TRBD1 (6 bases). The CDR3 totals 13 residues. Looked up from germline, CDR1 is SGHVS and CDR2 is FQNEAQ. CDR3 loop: CASSLTVKGQGLF. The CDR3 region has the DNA TGTGCCAGCAGCTTAACAGTTAAGGGCCAGGGGTTGTTC. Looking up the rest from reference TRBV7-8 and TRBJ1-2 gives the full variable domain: GAGVSQSPRYKVAKRGQDVALRCDPISGHVSLFWYQQALGQGPEFLTYFQNEAQLDKSGLPSDRFFAERPEGSVSTLKIQRTQQEDSAVYLCASSLTVKGQGLFGSGTRLTVV.

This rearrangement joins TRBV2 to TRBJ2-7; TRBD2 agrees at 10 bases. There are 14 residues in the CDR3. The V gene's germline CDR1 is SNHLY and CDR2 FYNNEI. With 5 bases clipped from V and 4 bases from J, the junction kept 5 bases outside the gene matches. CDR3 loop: CASSPASGSYEQYF. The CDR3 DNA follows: TGTGCCAGCAGTCCGGCTAGCGGGAGTTACGAGCAGTACTTC.